This TCR beta chain was sequenced during a study of regulatory T cells in long-lasting Graves disease. Overall study results and limits: The study found lower TCR diversity in persistent Graves' patients than in newly diagnosed ones.

Germline V gene data show CDR1 as DFQATT and CDR2 as SNEGSKA (reference sequence). V was pared by 2 bases and J by 8 bases, with 9 bases between. CDR3 length: 11 residues. The time point here: newly diagnosed GD, antithyroid drugs for less than 3 months. TCR sequences were obtained from RNA taken from PBMCs. In building TCR beta libraries, iRepertoire HTBI primers were used together with Arm-PCR of CDR3 regions. TCRdb fed the multiplex PCR reads into MiXCR, producing one record per CDR3 protein. The table has approximately 360,000 distinct CDR3 sequences, about 10% seen once. Ten or more counts support this clonotype. Its antigen remains unidentified. These data were also reused for a study on T cells in Graves' hyperthyroidism and ophthalmopathy. From that second work: Stable Graves' hyperthyroidism meant no ophthalmopathy progression within 18 months. Ophthalmopathy was predicted by the model a median of about 6.5 months ahead of onset.

The receptor's source is a woman younger than 30 with Graves disease. This sample comprised peripheral blood mononuclear cells (PBMCs), obtained at new diagnosis, from a patient treated with antithyroid drugs. V usage is TRBV20-1 and J usage is TRBJ1-2; D is unresolved. CDR3 nucleotide sequence: TGCAGTGCTAGACCCAATGGAGGCTACACCTTC. Its protein is CSARPNGGYTF.